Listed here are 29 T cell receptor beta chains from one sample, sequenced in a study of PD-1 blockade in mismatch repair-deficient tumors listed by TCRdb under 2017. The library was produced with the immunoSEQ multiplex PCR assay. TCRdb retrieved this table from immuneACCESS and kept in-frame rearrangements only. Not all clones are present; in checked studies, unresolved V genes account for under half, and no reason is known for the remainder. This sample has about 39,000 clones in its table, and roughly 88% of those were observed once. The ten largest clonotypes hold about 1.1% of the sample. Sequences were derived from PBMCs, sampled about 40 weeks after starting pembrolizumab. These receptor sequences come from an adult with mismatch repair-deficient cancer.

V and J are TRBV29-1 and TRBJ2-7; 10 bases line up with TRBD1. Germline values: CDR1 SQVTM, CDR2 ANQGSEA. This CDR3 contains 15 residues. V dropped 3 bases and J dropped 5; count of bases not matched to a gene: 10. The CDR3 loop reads CSVDWGGQGSDEQYF. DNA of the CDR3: TGCAGCGTTGATTGGGGGGGACAGGGGTCTGACGAGCAGTACTTC.

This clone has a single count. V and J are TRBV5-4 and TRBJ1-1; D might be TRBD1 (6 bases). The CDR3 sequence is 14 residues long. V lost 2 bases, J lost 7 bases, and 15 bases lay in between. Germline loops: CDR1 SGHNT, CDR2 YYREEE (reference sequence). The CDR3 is CASSLLTGKGEAFF. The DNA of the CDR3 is TGTGCCAGCAGCTTACTAACAGGGAAGGGTGAAGCTTTCTTT.

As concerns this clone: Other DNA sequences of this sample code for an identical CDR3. CDR3 nucleotides: TGTGCCAGCCGGGACAGGTCCCGCGGAGATACGCAGTATTTT. It codes for CASRDRSRGDTQYF. V gene TRBV19 combines with J gene TRBJ2-3; 8 positions agree with TRBD1. Germline lookup yields CDR1 LNHDA and CDR2 SQIVND (reference sequence). The V segment lost 9 bases and the J segment 5 bases; nucleotides outside the gene matches: 10. The CDR3 spans 14 residues.

The CDR3 loop is CASSIDGNRLIEQYF. DNA for the CDR3: TGTGCCAGTAGTATTGACGGGAATCGCCTCATAGAGCAGTACTTC. The V gene is TRBV19, the J gene TRBJ2-7; D perhaps matches TRBD2 (5 bases). Germline CDR1 and CDR2: LNHDA and SQIVND (reference sequence). This CDR3 is 15 amino acids long. V lost 3 bases, J lost 7 bases, and 19 bases lay in between.

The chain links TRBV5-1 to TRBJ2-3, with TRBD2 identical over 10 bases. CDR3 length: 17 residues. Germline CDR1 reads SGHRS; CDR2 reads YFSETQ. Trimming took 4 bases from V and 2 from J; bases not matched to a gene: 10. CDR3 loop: CASSASGRDWNTDTQYF. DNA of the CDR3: TGCGCCAGCAGCGCCAGCGGGAGGGATTGGAACACAGATACGCAGTATTTT.

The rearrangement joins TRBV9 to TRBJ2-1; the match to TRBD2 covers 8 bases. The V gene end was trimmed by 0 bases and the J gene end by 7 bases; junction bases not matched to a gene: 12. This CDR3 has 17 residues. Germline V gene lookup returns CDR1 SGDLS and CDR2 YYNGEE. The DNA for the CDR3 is TGTGCCAGCAGCGTAGCTATATCCGGGACTAGGTTTAATGAGCAGTTCTTC. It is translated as CASSVAISGTRFNEQFF.

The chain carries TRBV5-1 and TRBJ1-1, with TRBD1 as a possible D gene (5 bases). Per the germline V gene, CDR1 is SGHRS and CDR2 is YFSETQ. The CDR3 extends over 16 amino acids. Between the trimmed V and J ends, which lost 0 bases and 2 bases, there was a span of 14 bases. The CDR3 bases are TGCGCCAGCAGCTTGGCCCTAAGGGGCTCCAACACTGAAGCTTTCTTT. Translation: CASSLALRGSNTEAFF.

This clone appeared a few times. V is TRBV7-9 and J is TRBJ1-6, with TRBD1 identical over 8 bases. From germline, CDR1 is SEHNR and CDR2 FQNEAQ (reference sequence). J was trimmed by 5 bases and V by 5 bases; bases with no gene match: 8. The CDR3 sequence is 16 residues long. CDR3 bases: TGTGCCAGCAGCCCGACAGGGGTCCCTAATAATTCACCCCTCCACTTT. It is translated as CASSPTGVPNNSPLHF.

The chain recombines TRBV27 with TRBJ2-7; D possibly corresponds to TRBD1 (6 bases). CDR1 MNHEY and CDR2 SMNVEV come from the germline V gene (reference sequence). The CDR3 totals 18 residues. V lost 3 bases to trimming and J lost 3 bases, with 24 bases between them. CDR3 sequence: CASSFRSQRRGGDYEQYF. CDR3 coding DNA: TGTGCCAGCAGTTTTCGGTCCCAACGCAGGGGTGGGGACTACGAGCAGTACTTC.

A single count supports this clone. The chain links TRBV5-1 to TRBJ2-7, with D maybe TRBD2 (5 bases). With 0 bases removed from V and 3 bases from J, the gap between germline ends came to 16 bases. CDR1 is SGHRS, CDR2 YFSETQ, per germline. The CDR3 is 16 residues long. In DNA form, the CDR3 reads TGCGCCAGCAGCTTGGCCTGGGAGTCTGATATCTACGAGCAGTACTTC. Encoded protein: CASSLAWESDIYEQYF.

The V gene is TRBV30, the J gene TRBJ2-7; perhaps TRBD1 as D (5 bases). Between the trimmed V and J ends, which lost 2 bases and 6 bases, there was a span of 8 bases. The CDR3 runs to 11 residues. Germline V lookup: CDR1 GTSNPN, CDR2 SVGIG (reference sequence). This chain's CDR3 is CAWSQGGEQYF. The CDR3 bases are TGTGCCTGGAGTCAGGGTGGCGAGCAGTACTTC.

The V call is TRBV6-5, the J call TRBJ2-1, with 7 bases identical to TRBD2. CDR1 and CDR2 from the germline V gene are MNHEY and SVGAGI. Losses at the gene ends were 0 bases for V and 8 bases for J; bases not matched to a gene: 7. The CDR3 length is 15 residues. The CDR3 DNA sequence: TGTGCCAGCAGTTACTCTACTAGCGCTAGCTATGAGCAGTTCTTC. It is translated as CASSYSTSASYEQFF.

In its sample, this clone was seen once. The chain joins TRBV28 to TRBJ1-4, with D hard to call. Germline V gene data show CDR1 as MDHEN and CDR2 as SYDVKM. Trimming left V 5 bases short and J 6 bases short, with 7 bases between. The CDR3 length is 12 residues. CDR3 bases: TGTGCCAGCAGTCCTCCGGATGAAAAACTGTTTTTT. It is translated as CASSPPDEKLFF.

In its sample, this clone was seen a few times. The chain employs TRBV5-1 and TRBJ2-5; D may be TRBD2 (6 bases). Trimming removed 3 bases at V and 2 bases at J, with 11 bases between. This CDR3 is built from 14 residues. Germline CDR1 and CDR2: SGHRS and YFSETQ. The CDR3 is CASSWGAGQETQYF. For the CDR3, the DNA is TGCGCCAGCAGCTGGGGTGCGGGGCAAGAGACCCAGTACTTC. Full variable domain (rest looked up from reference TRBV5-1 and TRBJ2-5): KAGVTQTPRYLIKTRGQQVTLSCSPISGHRSVSWYQQTPGQGLQFLFEYFSETQRNKGNFPGRFSGRQFSNSRSEMNVSTLELGDSALYLCASSWGAGQETQYFGPGTRLLVL.

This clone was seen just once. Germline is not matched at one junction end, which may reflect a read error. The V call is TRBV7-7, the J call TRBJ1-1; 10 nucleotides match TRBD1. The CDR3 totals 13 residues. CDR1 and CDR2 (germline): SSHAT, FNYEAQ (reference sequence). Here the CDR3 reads CASSSGQGTEAFF. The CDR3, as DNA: TGTGCTAGCAGCTCGGGACAGGGGACTGAAGCTTTCTTT.

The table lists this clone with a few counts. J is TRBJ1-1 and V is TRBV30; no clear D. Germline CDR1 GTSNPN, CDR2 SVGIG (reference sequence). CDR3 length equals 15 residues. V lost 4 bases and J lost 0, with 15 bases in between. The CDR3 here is CAWTRLGGMNTEAFF. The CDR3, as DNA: TGTGCCTGGACGAGACTAGGCGGGATGAACACTGAAGCTTTCTTT.

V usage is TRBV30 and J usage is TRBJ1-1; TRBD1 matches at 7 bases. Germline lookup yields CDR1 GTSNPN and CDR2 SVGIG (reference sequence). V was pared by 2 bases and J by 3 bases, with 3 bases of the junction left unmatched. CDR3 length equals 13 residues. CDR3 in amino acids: CAWSTGEDTEAFF. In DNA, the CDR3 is TGTGCCTGGAGTACAGGGGAGGACACTGAAGCTTTCTTT.

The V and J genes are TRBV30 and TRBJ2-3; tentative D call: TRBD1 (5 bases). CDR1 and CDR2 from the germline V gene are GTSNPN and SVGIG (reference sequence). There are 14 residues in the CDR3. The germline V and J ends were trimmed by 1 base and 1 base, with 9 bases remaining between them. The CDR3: CAWSAGIGTDTQYF. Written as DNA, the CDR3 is TGTGCCTGGAGTGCAGGGATCGGCACAGATACGCAGTATTTT. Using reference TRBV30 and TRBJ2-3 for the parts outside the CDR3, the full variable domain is SQTIHQWPATLVQPVGSPLSLECTVEGTSNPNLYWYRQAAGRGLQLLFYSVGIGQISSEVPQNLSASRPQDRQFILSSKKLLLSDSGFYLCAWSAGIGTDTQYFGPGTRLTVL.

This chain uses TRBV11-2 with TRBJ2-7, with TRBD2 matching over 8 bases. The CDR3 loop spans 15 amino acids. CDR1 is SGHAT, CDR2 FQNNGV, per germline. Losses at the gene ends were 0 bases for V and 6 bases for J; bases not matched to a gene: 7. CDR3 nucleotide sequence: TGTGCCAGCAGCTTAGATCAGGCGGGACTAGGCGAGCAGTACTTC. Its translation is CASSLDQAGLGEQYF.

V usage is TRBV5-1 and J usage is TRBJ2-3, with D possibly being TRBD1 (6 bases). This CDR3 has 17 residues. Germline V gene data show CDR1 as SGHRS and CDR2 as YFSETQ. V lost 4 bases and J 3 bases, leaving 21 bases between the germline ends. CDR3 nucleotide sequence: TGCGCCAGCAGCGTATTCACAGGGTTTGGGGGAACAGATACGCAGTATTTT. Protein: CASSVFTGFGGTDTQYF.

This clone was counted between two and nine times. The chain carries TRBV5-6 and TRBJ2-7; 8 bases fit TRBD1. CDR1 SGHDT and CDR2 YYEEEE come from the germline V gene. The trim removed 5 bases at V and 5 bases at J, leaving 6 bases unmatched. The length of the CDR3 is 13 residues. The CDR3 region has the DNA TGTGCCAGCAGTTTCGACAGGGGTCACGAGCAGTACTTC. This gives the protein CASSFDRGHEQYF.

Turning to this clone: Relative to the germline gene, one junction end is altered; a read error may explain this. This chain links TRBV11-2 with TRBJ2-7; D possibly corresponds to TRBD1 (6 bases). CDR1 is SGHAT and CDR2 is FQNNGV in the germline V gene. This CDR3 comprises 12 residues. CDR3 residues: CASSSFDRDILF. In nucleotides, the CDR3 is TGTGCCAGCAGCTCTTTTGACCGGGACATCCTCTTC.

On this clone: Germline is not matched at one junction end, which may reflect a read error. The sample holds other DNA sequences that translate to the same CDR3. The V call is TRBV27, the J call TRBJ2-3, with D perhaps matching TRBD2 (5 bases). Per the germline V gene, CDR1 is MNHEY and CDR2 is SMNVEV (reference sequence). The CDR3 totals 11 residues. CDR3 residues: CASGYSDTQYF. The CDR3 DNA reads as TGCGCCAGCGGATACAGCGATACGCAGTATTTT.

CDR3 sequence reads: CAWTTGTSGKETQYF. Written as DNA, the CDR3 is TGTGCCTGGACCACCGGGACTAGCGGAAAAGAGACCCAGTACTTC. The chain is built from TRBV30 and TRBJ2-5; 11 bases are a match to TRBD2. Germline V gives CDR1 GTSNPN, CDR2 SVGIG (reference sequence). The CDR3 covers 15 residues. Trimming removed 4 bases from V and 3 bases from J; junction bases left unmatched: 7.

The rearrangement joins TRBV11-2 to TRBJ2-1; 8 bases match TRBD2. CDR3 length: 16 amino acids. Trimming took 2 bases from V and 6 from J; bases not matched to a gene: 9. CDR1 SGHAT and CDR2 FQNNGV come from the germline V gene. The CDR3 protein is CASSLLTSGTSNEQFF. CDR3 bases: TGTGCCAGCAGCTTACTTACTTCCGGGACTAGCAATGAGCAGTTCTTC.

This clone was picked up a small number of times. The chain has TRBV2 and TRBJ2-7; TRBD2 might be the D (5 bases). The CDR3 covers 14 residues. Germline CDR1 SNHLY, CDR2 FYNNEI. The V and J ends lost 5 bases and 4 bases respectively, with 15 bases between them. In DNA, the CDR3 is TGTGCCAGCAGTCCCGGGATCGGAGAATACGAGCAGTACTTC. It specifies CASSPGIGEYEQYF. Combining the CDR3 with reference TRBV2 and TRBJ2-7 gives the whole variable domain EPEVTQTPSHQVTQMGQEVILRCVPISNHLYFYWYRQILGQKVEFLVSFYNNEISEKSEIFDDQFSVERPDGSNFTLKIRSTKLEDSAMYFCASSPGIGEYEQYFGPGTRLTVT.

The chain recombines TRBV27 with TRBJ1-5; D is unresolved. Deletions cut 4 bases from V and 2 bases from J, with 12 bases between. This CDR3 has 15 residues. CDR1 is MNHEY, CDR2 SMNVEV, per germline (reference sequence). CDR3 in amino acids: CASSSPDSRNQPQHF. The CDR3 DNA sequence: TGTGCCAGCAGTTCCCCTGACTCCCGCAATCAGCCCCAGCATTTT.

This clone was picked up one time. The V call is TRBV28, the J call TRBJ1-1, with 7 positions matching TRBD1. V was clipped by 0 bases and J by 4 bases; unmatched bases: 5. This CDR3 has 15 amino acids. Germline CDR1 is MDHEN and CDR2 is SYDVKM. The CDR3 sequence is CASSLWSGGSTEAFF. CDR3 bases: TGTGCCAGCAGTTTATGGTCAGGGGGAAGCACTGAAGCTTTCTTT.

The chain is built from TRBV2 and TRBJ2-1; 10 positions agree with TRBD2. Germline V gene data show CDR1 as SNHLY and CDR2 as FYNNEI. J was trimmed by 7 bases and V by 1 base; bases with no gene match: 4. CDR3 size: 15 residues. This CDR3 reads CASSEGLAGENEQFF. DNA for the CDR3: TGTGCCAGCAGTGAAGGGCTAGCGGGAGAAAATGAGCAGTTCTTC. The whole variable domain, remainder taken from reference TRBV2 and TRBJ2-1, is EPEVTQTPSHQVTQMGQEVILRCVPISNHLYFYWYRQILGQKVEFLVSFYNNEISEKSEIFDDQFSVERPDGSNFTLKIRSTKLEDSAMYFCASSEGLAGENEQFFGPGTRLTVL.